These 4 T cell receptor beta chains came from one sample sequenced in a study of human T cells and chemical hapten exposure. Time point of the sample: patch test 1, 2 weeks after DPC sensitization. Treatment of the sample: therapeutic diphenylcyclopropenone sensitization with weekly scalp DPC. MiXCR, run by TCRdb on the RACE reads, gives a single entry per CDR3 protein. Among tens of thousands of distinct CDR3 sequences, about 10% were seen once, and the ten largest hold approximately 4%. The specimen comprised whole blood, sampled in connection with sensitization to the hapten diphenylcyclopropenone (DPC). These receptors were taken from a woman between 45 and 65 years old with alopecia areata. Some clones in this sample may be carry-over from other donors' samples.

This clonotype was recorded many times. The chain uses TRBV7-2 and TRBJ2-7; D possibly corresponds to TRBD2 (5 bases). The V and J ends lost 0 bases and 1 base respectively, with 10 bases between them. This CDR3 contains 15 residues. CDR1 SGHTA and CDR2 FQGNSA come from the germline V gene. CDR3 coding DNA: TGTGCCAGCAGCTTAGCTCGGGGTAGGTCCTACGAGCAGTACTTC. Residues: CASSLARGRSYEQYF.

The V gene is TRBV7-2, the J gene TRBJ1-5, with D uncertain. Trimming took off 5 bases at V and 0 bases at J, with 11 bases between the two ends. This CDR3 is built from 15 residues. The germline gives CDR1 SGHTA, CDR2 FQGNSA. The CDR3: CASSALGNSNQPQHF. CDR3 sequence (DNA): TGTGCCAGCAGCGCTCTGGGCAATAGCAATCAGCCCCAGCATTTT.

There are a few counts of this clonotype. This chain uses TRBV5-1 with TRBJ2-5; D may be TRBD2 (5 bases). V was clipped by 4 bases and J by 5 bases, with 15 bases between them. The CDR3 spans 14 residues. Germline lookup yields CDR1 SGHRS and CDR2 YFSETQ. CDR3 sequence: CASSPTSQRETQYF. In DNA form, the CDR3 reads TGCGCCAGCAGCCCAACTAGTCAGCGGGAGACCCAGTACTTC.

This clonotype came up many times. The chain is built from TRBV29-1 and TRBJ2-1; D is unclear. The CDR3 contains 12 residues. V shed 3 bases and J shed 5 bases, with 8 bases lying between them. The germline CDR1 and CDR2 sequences are SQVTM and ANQGSEA. The CDR3 DNA reads TGCAGCGTTGAGAGGTCAAACAATGAGCAGTTCTTC. It is translated as CSVERSNNEQFF.